This TCR beta chain was recorded in a study of vaccination and CD4 T cells after COVID-19. About the study: Control cultures used a CEFX viral epitope pool, an HIV-1 Nef peptide pool, or no peptide.

Looked up from germline, CDR1 is MGHDK and CDR2 is SYGVNS. The CDR3 totals 16 residues. V lost 5 bases and J lost 6, with 19 bases in between. The Oncomine TCR Beta short-read assay sequenced DNA from cultured CD4+ T cells. TCRdb reprocessed the PCR reads with MiXCR, giving one entry per CDR3 protein. The sample yields 17,000 or so distinct CDR3 sequences, approximately 41% seen once. Treatment meaning: roughly 10-day PBMC culture with coronavirus spike peptide pools or control peptides (ViraFEST assay). This clonotype was counted a single time. The antigen is undetermined. The sequence derives from a human donor who had recovered from COVID-19. The sequencing sample was made of CD4+ T cells from blood, cultured in vitro. The chain is built from TRBV25-1 and TRBJ2-2; D may be TRBD2 (6 bases). The CDR3 DNA reads TGTGCCAGCAGTCGTACCCGGAGGGCCGGGCCCGGGGAGCTGTTTTTT. Amino acids: CASSRTRRAGPGELFF.